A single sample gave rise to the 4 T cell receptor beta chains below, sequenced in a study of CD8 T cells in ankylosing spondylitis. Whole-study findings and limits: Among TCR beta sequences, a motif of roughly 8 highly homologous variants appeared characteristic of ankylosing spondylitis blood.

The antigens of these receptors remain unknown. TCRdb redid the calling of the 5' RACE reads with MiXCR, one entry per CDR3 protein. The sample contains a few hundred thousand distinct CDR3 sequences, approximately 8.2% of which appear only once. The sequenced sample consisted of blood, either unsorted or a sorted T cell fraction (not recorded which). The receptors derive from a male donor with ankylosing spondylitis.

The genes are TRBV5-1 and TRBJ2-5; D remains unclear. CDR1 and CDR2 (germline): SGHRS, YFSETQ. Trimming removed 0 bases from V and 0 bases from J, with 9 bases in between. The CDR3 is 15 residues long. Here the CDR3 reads CASSLGMPDQETQYF. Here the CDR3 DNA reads TGCGCCAGCAGCTTGGGTATGCCGGACCAAGAGACCCAGTACTTC.

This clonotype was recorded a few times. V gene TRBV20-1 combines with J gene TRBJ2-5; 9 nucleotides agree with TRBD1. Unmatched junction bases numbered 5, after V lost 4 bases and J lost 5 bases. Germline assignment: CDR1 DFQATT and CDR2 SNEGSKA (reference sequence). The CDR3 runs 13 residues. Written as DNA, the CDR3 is TGCAGTGCTAATCCCGGACAGGGGGAGACCCAGTACTTC. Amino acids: CSANPGQGETQYF.

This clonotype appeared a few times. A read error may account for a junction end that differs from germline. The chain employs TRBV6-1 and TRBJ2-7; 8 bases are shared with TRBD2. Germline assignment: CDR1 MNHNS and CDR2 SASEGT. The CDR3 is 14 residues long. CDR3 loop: CASSEAGAILEQYF. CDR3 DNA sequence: TGTGCCAGCAGCGAAGCGGGAGCCATCCTCGAGCAGTACTTC.

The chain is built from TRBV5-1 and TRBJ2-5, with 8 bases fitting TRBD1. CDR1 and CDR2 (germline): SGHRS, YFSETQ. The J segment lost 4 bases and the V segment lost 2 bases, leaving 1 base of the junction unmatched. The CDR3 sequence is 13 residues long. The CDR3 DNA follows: TGCGCCAGCAGCTTTACAGGGGGAGAGACCCAGTACTTC. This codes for CASSFTGGETQYF.